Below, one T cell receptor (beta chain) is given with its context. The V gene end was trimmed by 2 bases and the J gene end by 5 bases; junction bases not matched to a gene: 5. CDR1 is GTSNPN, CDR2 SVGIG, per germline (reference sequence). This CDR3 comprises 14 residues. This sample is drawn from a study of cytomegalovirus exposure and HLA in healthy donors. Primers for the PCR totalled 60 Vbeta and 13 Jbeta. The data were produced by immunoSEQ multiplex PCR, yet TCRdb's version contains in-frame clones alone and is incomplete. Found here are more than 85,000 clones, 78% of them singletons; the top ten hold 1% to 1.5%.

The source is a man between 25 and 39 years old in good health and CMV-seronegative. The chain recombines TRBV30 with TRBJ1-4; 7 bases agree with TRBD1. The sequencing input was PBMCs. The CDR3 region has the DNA TGTGCCTGGAGTTTGAGGGGGCGAAATGAAAAACTGTTTTTT. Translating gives CAWSLRGRNEKLFF.